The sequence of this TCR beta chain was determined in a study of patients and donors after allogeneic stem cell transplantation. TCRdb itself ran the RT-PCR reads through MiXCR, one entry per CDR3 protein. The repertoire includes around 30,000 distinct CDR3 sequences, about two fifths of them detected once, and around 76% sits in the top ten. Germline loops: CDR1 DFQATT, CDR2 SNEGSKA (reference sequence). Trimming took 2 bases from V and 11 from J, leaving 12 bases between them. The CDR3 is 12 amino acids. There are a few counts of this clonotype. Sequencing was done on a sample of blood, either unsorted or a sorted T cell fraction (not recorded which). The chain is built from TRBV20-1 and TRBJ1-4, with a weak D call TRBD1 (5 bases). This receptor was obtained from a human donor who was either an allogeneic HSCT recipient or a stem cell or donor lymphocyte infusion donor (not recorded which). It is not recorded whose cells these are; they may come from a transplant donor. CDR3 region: CSARQGEEKLFF. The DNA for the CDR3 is TGCAGTGCTAGACAGGGCGAAGAGAAACTGTTTTTT.